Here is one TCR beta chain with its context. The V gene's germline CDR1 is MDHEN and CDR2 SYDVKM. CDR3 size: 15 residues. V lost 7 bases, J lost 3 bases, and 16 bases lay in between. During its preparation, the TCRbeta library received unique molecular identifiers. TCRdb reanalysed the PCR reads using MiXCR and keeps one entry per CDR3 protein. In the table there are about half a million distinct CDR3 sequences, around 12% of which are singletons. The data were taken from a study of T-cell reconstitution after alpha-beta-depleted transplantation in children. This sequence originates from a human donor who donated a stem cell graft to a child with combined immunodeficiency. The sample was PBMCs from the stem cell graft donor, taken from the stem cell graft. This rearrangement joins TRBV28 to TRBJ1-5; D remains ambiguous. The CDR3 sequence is CASTTLGRFNQPQHF. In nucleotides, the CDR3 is TGTGCCAGCACCACCCTCGGGCGGTTCAATCAGCCCCAGCATTTT.